A single sample gave rise to the 23 T cell receptor beta chains below, sequenced in a study of T-cell reconstitution after alpha-beta-depleted transplantation in children. Unique molecular identifiers tagged the TCRbeta library. TCRdb re-derived calls from the PCR reads in MiXCR, one entry per CDR3 protein. The data show some 460,000 distinct CDR3 sequences, roughly 17% seen once. Specimen: PBMCs, mostly from graft donor cells, collected 360 days after TCRalphabeta/CD19-depleted stem cell transplant. These receptors were taken from a boy younger than two who had a stem cell transplant for Wiskott-Aldrich syndrome, so the T cells may come from the graft donor.

The CDR3 is CASSRFGTQNQPQHF. CDR3 nucleotides: TGTGCCAGCAGTAGGTTCGGGACACAAAATCAGCCCCAGCATTTT. The chain is built from TRBV12-3 or TRBV12-4 and TRBJ1-5, with D perhaps matching TRBD1 (6 bases). This CDR3 contains 15 residues. Trimming cost V 5 bases and J 4 bases, with 15 bases left between them.

This clonotype was observed a few times. The V and J genes are TRBV29-1 and TRBJ2-1; unclear D gene. Germline V gene data show CDR1 as SQVTM and CDR2 as ANQGSEA. V was pared by 0 bases and J by 11 bases, with 14 bases between. The CDR3 has 13 amino acids. The CDR3 sequence is CSVEDPGRSKQFF. In DNA, the CDR3 is TGCAGCGTTGAAGATCCCGGCCGATCTAAGCAGTTCTTC.

A few counts support this clonotype. The chain has TRBV5-1 and TRBJ2-5; D may be TRBD1 or TRBD2 (5 bases each). CDR3 length: 14 amino acids. From germline, CDR1 is SGHRS and CDR2 YFSETQ. V lost 5 bases to trimming and J lost 3 bases, with 14 bases between them. CDR3 amino acids: CASRKGPLEETQYF. The CDR3 DNA reads as TGCGCCAGCAGGAAGGGACCGTTAGAAGAGACCCAGTACTTC.

V is TRBV5-1 and J is TRBJ1-3; D gene ambiguous. CDR1 is SGHRS and CDR2 is YFSETQ in the germline V gene. The CDR3 loop spans 16 amino acids. With 0 bases removed from V and 0 bases from J, the gap between germline ends came to 10 bases. The CDR3 sequence: CASSLGGKGSGNTIYF. The CDR3 DNA sequence: TGCGCCAGCAGCTTGGGAGGGAAAGGCTCTGGAAACACCATATATTTT.

In the case of this clonotype: A junction boundary mismatches the germline segment, possibly from a read error. The chain is built from TRBV9 and TRBJ1-2, with TRBD1 matching 9 bases. Germline values: CDR1 SGDLS, CDR2 YYNGEE. CDR3 length: 15 amino acids. DNA of the CDR3: TGTGCCAGCAGCGTAGAGGGACAGGGATTTGAGGGCTACACCTTT. This gives the protein CASSVEGQGFEGYTF.

This chain connects TRBV4-1 to TRBJ1-6; D possibly corresponds to TRBD1 (5 bases). This CDR3 has 16 amino acids. V shed 4 bases and J shed 8 bases, with 18 bases lying between them. Germline assignment: CDR1 MGHRA and CDR2 YSYEKL. CDR3 nucleotides: TGCGCCAGCAGCCCGGGCGGGGCGGGGGTTTATTCACCCCTCCACTTT. This codes for CASSPGGAGVYSPLHF.

In its sample, this clonotype was seen many times. The chain joins TRBV29-1 to TRBJ2-3, with D possibly TRBD1 on 6 matching bases. The CDR3 is 12 amino acids. V was clipped by 7 bases and J by 2 bases, with 10 bases between them. Per the germline V gene, CDR1 is SQVTM and CDR2 is ANQGSEA. CDR3 residues: CSADSVTDTQYF. CDR3 nucleotide sequence: TGCAGCGCGGACAGCGTCACAGATACGCAGTATTTT.

The rearrangement joins TRBV7-6 to TRBJ1-4; D is undetermined. The CDR3 runs 17 residues. The V gene lost 4 bases and the J gene lost 0 bases, with 15 bases spanning the gap. In germline, CDR1 is SGHVS, CDR2 FNYEAQ. This CDR3 is CASSSSMGVATNEKLFF. CDR3 bases: TGTGCCAGCAGCTCTAGCATGGGAGTAGCAACTAATGAAAAACTGTTTTTT. Drawing the rest from reference TRBV7-6 and TRBJ1-4, the complete variable domain is GAGVSQSPRYKVTKRGQDVALRCDPISGHVSLYWYRQALGQGPEFLTYFNYEAQQDKSGLPNDRFSAERPEGSISTLTIQRTEQRDSAMYRCASSSSMGVATNEKLFFGSGTQLSVL.

The table lists this clonotype with a few counts. The chain links TRBV20-1 to TRBJ2-1, with D perhaps being TRBD1 or TRBD2 (5 bases each). Germline CDR1 is DFQATT and CDR2 is SNEGSKA (reference sequence). With 6 bases removed from V and 0 bases from J, the gap between germline ends came to 15 bases. This CDR3 has 15 amino acids. This CDR3 is CSAPRGFSSYNEQFF. The CDR3 DNA follows: TGCAGTGCCCCTCGGGGCTTCAGCTCCTACAATGAGCAGTTCTTC.

This clonotype showed up just a few times. The CDR3 region has the DNA TGTGCCAGTAGTATACCCAGAGACAGGGTACGGGGTCAGCCCCAGCATTTT. This sequence encodes CASSIPRDRVRGQPQHF. The rearrangement uses TRBV19 and TRBJ1-5; 7 nucleotides match TRBD1. Germline values: CDR1 LNHDA, CDR2 SQIVND (reference sequence). The length of the CDR3 is 17 residues. V shed 2 bases and J 6 bases; nucleotides not matched to a gene: 13.

The chain has TRBV27 and TRBJ2-5, with 7 positions matching TRBD2. The germline CDR1 and CDR2 sequences are MNHEY and SMNVEV (reference sequence). The CDR3 is made up of 11 amino acids. V was pared by 8 bases and J by 5 bases, with 2 bases of the junction left unmatched. CDR3 amino acids: CASVGGETQYF. CDR3 nucleotides: TGTGCCAGCGTGGGGGGGGAGACCCAGTACTTC.

This clonotype was counted a few times. This chain connects TRBV12-3 or TRBV12-4 to TRBJ1-5, with 9 positions matching TRBD1. Trimming cost V 5 bases and J 5 bases; bases outside gene matches: 4. This CDR3 comprises 14 residues. The CDR3 DNA follows: TGTGCCAGCAGTGACAGGGGGTACTATCAGCCCCAGCATTTT. Its translation: CASSDRGYYQPQHF.

This clonotype was seen only a few times. V gene TRBV2 combines with J gene TRBJ2-2; TRBD2 is a possible D gene (7 bases). Germline CDR1 is SNHLY and CDR2 is FYNNEI. V was clipped by 6 bases and J by 4 bases, with 15 bases between them. CDR3 length: 15 amino acids. The CDR3 DNA sequence: TGTGCCAGCAGGAGGGGGGGTGAGGGCACCGGGGAGCTGTTTTTT. Its translation is CASRRGGEGTGELFF. The full variable domain, completed using reference TRBV2 and TRBJ2-2, is EPEVTQTPSHQVTQMGQEVILRCVPISNHLYFYWYRQILGQKVEFLVSFYNNEISEKSEIFDDQFSVERPDGSNFTLKIRSTKLEDSAMYFCASRRGGEGTGELFFGEGSRLTVL.

This clonotype was observed a few times. The gene calls are TRBV15 and TRBJ2-7, with D perhaps given as TRBD1 or TRBD2 (6 bases each). Deletions cut 3 bases from V and 8 bases from J, with 20 bases between. The CDR3 runs 15 residues. CDR1 and CDR2 (germline): LNHNV, YYDKDF (reference sequence). DNA of the CDR3: TGTGCCACCAGCAGGGGAGGACAGTCCATTCTAAAGCAGTACTTC. Protein product: CATSRGGQSILKQYF. Using reference TRBV15 and TRBJ2-7 for the parts outside the CDR3, the full variable domain is DAMVIQNPRYQVTQFGKPVTLSCSQTLNHNVMYWYQQKSSQAPKLLFHYYDKDFNNEADTPDNFQSRRPNTSFCFLDIRSPGLGDTAMYLCATSRGGQSILKQYFGPGTRLTVT.

At least ten counts were recorded for this clonotype. The chain carries TRBV4-3 and TRBJ2-7, with 10 bases fitting TRBD1. CDR1 LGHNA and CDR2 YSLEER come from the germline V gene. The ends lost 4 bases at V and 1 base at J; junction bases unmatched: 4. This CDR3 is 15 amino acids long. DNA for the CDR3: TGCGCCAGCAGCCCCCGGGGACAGGGGTCCTACGAGCAGTACTTC. Its protein is CASSPRGQGSYEQYF.

The V call is TRBV10-3, the J call TRBJ2-5; tentatively, D is TRBD2 (5 bases). V lost 5 bases and J lost 1, with 8 bases in between. CDR1 ENHRY and CDR2 SYGVKD come from the germline V gene. CDR3 length: 13 residues. The CDR3 DNA sequence: TGTGCCATCAGTCAGACTACCCAAGAGACCCAGTACTTC. Protein product: CAISQTTQETQYF.

The chain couples TRBV20-1 to TRBJ2-5, with D perhaps TRBD1 or TRBD2 (6 bases each). CDR1 is DFQATT, CDR2 SNEGSKA, per germline (reference sequence). This CDR3 is 17 amino acids long. V was cut by 0 bases and J by 2 bases, with 19 bases left in between. The CDR3 loop is CSARDTGRLRAQETQYF. The CDR3 DNA sequence: TGCAGTGCTAGAGATACAGGGAGGTTGCGAGCTCAAGAGACCCAGTACTTC.

This clonotype occurred a few times. J is TRBJ2-7 and V is TRBV5-1, with TRBD1 as a possible D gene (6 bases). The V end lost 0 bases, the J end lost 4 bases, and 14 bases lay between the germline ends. Germline lookup yields CDR1 SGHRS and CDR2 YFSETQ. The CDR3 runs 15 residues. CDR3 amino acids: CASSLGSRGIYEQYF. CDR3 bases: TGCGCCAGCAGCTTGGGCAGTAGGGGGATATACGAGCAGTACTTC.

The genes are TRBV7-9 and TRBJ2-7, with a weak D call TRBD1 (5 bases). The V gene lost 6 bases and the J gene lost 4 bases, with 22 bases spanning the gap. Germline V gene data show CDR1 as SEHNR and CDR2 as FQNEAQ (reference sequence). There are 16 residues in the CDR3. DNA of the CDR3: TGTGCCAGCAGTCATACGCTACAGGTGTCCCCTTACGAGCAGTACTTC. This encodes CASSHTLQVSPYEQYF.

The CDR3 DNA reads TGTGCCAGCAGTGACGAGTGGCCCTACTACAATGAGCAGTTCTTC. It encodes CASSDEWPYYNEQFF. The chain joins TRBV2 to TRBJ2-1; D remains unclear. The CDR3 loop spans 15 amino acids. Germline V gene lookup returns CDR1 SNHLY and CDR2 FYNNEI. The germline V and J ends were trimmed by 3 bases and 3 bases, with 12 bases remaining between them.

This rearrangement joins TRBV5-1 to TRBJ2-3, with no clear D. Germline CDR1 reads SGHRS; CDR2 reads YFSETQ. The V gene lost 0 bases and the J gene lost 4 bases, with 6 bases spanning the gap. The CDR3 runs to 13 residues. The chain's CDR3 is CASSLGGSDTQYF. The CDR3 DNA reads as TGCGCCAGCAGCTTGGGAGGATCAGATACGCAGTATTTT.

This clonotype turned up a few times. This chain uses TRBV7-9 with TRBJ2-4, with TRBD1 matching over 8 bases. The V gene end was trimmed by 1 base and the J gene end by 2 bases; junction bases not matched to a gene: 4. This CDR3 has 16 residues. Germline lookup yields CDR1 SEHNR and CDR2 FQNEAQ (reference sequence). The CDR3 sequence: CASSLGRQGPKNIQYF. CDR3 DNA: TGTGCCAGCAGCTTAGGGCGACAGGGGCCCAAAAACATTCAGTACTTC. Filled out from reference TRBV7-9 and TRBJ2-4, the complete variable domain reads DTGVSQNPRHKITKRGQNVTFRCDPISEHNRLYWYRQTLGQGPEFLTYFQNEAQLEKSRLLSDRFSAERPKGSFSTLEIQRTEQGDSAMYLCASSLGRQGPKNIQYFGAGTRLSVL.

A few counts support this clonotype. This sequence joins TRBV29-1 and TRBJ2-1, with 10 positions matching TRBD2. Unmatched junction bases numbered 16, after V lost 8 bases and J lost 0 bases. Germline V gives CDR1 SQVTM, CDR2 ANQGSEA. This CDR3 region has 18 residues. The CDR3 loop reads CSIRGLAGALSSYNEQFF. As DNA, the CDR3 is TGCAGCATAAGAGGGCTAGCGGGGGCCCTAAGCTCCTACAATGAGCAGTTCTTC.